This TCR beta chain was identified in a study of early stage breast cancer tumors. The germline CDR1 and CDR2 sequences are SGHTA and FQGTGA. The CDR3 totals 15 residues. V lost 5 bases to trimming and J lost 1 base, with 12 bases between them. This table comes from immunoSEQ multiplex PCR, and its TCRdb copy is limited to in-frame clones, with some not included. The table has under 8,000 clones, 73% seen once. Enough DNA from normal breast tissue often took roughly 85-330 mg. The sequence derives from a person aged 35-55 years with breast cancer. This sequence joins TRBV7-3 and TRBJ2-1, with D tentatively TRBD2 (6 bases). Sample: normal breast tissue next to the tumor. CDR3 amino acids: CASSRDSTSYNEQFF. The CDR3 coding sequence is TGTGCCAGCAGCAGGGACTCCACTTCCTACAATGAGCAGTTCTTC. The full variable domain, with the rest looked up from reference TRBV7-3 and TRBJ2-1, is GAGVSQTPSNKVTEKGKYVELRCDPISGHTALYWYRQSLGQGPEFLIYFQGTGAADDSGLPNDRFFAVRPEGSVSTLKIQRTERGDSAVYLCASSRDSTSYNEQFFGPGTRLTVL.